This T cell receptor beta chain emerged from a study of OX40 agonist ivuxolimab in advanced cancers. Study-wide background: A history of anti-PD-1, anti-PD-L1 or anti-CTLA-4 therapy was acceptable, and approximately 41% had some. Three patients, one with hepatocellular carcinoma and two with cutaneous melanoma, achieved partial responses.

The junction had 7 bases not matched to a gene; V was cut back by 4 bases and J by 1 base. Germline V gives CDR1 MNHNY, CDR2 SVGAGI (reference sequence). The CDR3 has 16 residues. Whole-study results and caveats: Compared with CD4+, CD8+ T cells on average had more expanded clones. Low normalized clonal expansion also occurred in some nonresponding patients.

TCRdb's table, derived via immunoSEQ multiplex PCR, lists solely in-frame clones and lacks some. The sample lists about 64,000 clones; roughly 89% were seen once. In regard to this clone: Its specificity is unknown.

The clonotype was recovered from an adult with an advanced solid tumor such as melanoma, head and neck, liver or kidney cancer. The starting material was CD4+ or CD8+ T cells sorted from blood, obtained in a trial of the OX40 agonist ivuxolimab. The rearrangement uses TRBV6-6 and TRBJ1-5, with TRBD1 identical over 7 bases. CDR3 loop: CASSSRQGMSNQPQHF. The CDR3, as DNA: TGTGCCAGCAGTTCTCGACAGGGAATGAGCAATCAGCCCCAGCATTTT.